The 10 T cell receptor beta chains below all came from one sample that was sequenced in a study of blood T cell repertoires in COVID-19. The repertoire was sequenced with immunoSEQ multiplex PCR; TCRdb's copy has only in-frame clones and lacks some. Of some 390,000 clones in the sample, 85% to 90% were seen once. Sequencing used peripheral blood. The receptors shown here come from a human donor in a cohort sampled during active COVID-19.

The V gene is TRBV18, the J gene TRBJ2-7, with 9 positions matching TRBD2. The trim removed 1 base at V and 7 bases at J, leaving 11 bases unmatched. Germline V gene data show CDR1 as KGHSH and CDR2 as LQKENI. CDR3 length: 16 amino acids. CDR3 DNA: TGTGCCAGCTCACCACTTGTAGCGGGGGCGGCTGGTGAGCAGTACTTC. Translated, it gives CASSPLVAGAAGEQYF.

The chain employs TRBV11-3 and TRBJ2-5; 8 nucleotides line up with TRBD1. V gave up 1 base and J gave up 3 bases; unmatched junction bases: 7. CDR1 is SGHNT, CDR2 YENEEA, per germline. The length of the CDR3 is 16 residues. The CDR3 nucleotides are TGTGCCAGCAGCTTAGGCCCAGGGGGCGAGGAAGAGACCCAGTACTTC. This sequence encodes CASSLGPGGEEETQYF.

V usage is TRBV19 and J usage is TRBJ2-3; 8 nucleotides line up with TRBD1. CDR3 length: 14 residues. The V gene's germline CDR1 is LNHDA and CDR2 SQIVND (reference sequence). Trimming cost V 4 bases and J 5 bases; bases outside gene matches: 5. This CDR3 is CASSTTGAGDTQYF. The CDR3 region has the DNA TGTGCCAGTAGTACGACAGGGGCTGGAGATACGCAGTATTTT.

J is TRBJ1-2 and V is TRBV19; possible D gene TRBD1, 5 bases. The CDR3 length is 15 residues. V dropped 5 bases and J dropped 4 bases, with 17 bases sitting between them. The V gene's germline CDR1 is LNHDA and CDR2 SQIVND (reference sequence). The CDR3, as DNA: TGTGCCAGTAGTGGAGACAGCCTCACCGCCTATGGCTACACCTTC. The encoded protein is CASSGDSLTAYGYTF.

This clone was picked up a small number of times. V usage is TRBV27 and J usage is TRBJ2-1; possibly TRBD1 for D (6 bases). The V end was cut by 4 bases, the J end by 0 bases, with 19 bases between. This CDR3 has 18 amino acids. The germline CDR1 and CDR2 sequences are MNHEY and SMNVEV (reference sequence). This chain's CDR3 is CASSSDRSRVGSYNEQFF. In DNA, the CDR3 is TGTGCCAGCAGTTCTGACAGGTCCCGAGTTGGCTCCTACAATGAGCAGTTCTTC.

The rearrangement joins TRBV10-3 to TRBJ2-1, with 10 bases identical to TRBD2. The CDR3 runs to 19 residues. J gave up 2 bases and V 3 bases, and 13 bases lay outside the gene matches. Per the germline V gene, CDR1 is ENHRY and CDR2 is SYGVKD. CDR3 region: CAISDLRTSGVQTYNEQFF. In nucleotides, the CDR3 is TGTGCCATCAGTGATCTCCGGACTAGCGGCGTGCAAACCTACAATGAGCAGTTCTTC.

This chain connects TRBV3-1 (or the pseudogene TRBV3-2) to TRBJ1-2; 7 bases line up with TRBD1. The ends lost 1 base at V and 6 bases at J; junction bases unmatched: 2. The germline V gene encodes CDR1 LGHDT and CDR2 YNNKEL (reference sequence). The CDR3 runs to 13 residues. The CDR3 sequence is CASSQAGGHGYTF. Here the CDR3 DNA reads TGTGCCAGCAGCCAAGCAGGGGGTCATGGCTACACCTTC.

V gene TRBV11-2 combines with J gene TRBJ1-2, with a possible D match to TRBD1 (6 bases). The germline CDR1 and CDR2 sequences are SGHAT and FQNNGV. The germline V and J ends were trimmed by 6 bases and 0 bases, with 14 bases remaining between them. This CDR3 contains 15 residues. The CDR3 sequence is CASRSTGTTNYGYTF. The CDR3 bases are TGTGCCAGCAGAAGTACAGGGACGACTAACTATGGCTACACCTTC.

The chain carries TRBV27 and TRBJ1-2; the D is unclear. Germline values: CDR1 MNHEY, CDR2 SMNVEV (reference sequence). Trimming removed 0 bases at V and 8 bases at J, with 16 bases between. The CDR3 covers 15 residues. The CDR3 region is CASSLSGHLAGGYTF. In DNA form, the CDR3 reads TGTGCCAGCAGTTTATCGGGCCACTTGGCGGGAGGCTACACCTTC.

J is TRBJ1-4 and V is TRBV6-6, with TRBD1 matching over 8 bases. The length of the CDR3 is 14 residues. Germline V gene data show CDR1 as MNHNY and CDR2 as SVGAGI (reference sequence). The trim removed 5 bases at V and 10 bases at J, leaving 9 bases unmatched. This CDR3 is CASSITGGSGKLFF. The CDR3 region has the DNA TGTGCCAGCAGTATAACAGGGGGATCGGGAAAACTGTTTTTT.